This T cell receptor beta chain was recorded in a study of T cells in Graves' hyperthyroidism and ophthalmopathy. Ten or more counts support this clonotype. RNA transcripts were the template for amplifying TCR beta CDR3 regions. HTBI primers were employed in a first-round RT-PCR of the TCR CDR3. TCRdb fed the multiplex PCR reads into MiXCR, producing one record per CDR3 protein. The top ten clones hold around 30% of a sample with fewer than 250,000 distinct CDR3 sequences, 16% of them seen once. V lost 8 bases, J lost 8 bases, and 25 bases lay in between. The CDR3 contains 16 residues. The rearrangement links TRBV12-3 or TRBV12-4 to TRBJ2-1, with D possibly TRBD1 on 6 matching bases. The TCR was taken from a woman aged 18-35 years with Graves' ophthalmopathy. The sequencing sample was made of blood. CDR3 loop: CASFVGAIPVIDEQFF. The DNA of the CDR3 is TGTGCCAGCTTTGTGGGGGCAATACCTGTTATCGATGAGCAGTTCTTC.